This T cell receptor beta chain was sequenced in a study of CD8+CD57+ T cells in acquired aplastic anemia. Genomic DNA, the template, was used for profiling of the TCR beta VDJ and CDR3. TCRdb re-analysed the reads in MiXCR, keeping a single row per CDR3 protein. The table has around 210,000 distinct CDR3 sequences, 55% to 65% seen once; the top ten hold around three fifths. Patients selected for sequencing had displayed CD8+CD57+ cell expansion by flow cytometry. The CDR3 spans 14 residues. The germline V gene encodes CDR1 DFQATT and CDR2 SNEGSKA (reference sequence). The sequenced sample consisted of sorted CD4+, CD8+, or CD8+CD57+ T cells (not recorded which) from PBMCs. J is TRBJ1-4 and V is TRBV20-1; D possibly corresponds to TRBD1 (5 bases). The sequence came from a human donor with aplastic anemia. The CDR3 DNA reads TGCAGCGTTGCAACCGGGACGGACGGAGAAAAACTGTTTTTT. Translated, it gives CSVATGTDGEKLFF.